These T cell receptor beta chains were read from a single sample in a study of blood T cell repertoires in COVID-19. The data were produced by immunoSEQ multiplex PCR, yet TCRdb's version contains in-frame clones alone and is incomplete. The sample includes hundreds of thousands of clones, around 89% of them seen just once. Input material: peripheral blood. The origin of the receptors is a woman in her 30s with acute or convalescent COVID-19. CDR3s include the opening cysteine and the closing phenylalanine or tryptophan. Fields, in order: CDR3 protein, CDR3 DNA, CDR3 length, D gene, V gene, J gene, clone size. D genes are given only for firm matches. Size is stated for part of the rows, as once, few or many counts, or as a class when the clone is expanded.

CASSRGTGWNTIYF	TGTGCCAGCAGTCGGGGAACAGGGTGGAACACCATATATTTT	14	NA	TRBV28	TRBJ1-3	NA
CASSFAPVSYNEQFF	TGTGCCAGCAGCTTTGCCCCTGTCAGCTACAATGAGCAGTTCTTC	15	NA	TRBV5-6	TRBJ2-1	NA
CASSPGQGSYNEQFF	TGCGCCAGCAGCCCGGGACAGGGCAGTTACAATGAGCAGTTCTTC	15	TRBD1	TRBV5-1	TRBJ2-1	NA
CASSLETSGGAVETDTQYF	TGCGCCAGCAGCTTGGAGACTAGCGGGGGGGCCGTCGAAACAGATACGCAGTATTTT	19	TRBD2	TRBV5-1	TRBJ2-3	NA
CASREGPQGGSNQPQHF	TGTGCCAGCAGAGAGGGACCGCAGGGAGGTAGCAATCAGCCCCAGCATTTT	17	NA	TRBV7-8	TRBJ1-5	NA
CASSERKTRGKSENIQYF	TGTGCCAGCAGTGAAAGGAAAACAAGGGGTAAGTCGGAAAACATTCAGTACTTC	18	NA	TRBV6-4	TRBJ2-4	once
CASSLRTVLPEAFF	TGTGCCAGCAGCCTAAGGACAGTTTTACCTGAAGCTTTCTTT	14	NA	TRBV11-2	TRBJ1-1	NA
CASSPLRQGDYGYTF	TGTGCCAGCTCACCACTCAGACAGGGGGACTATGGCTACACCTTC	15	TRBD1	TRBV18	TRBJ1-2	NA
CASSRGLAKETQYF	TGTGCCAGCAGCCGCGGACTAGCAAAGGAGACCCAGTACTTC	14	TRBD2	TRBV5-5	TRBJ2-5	NA
CSVDAGNIQYF	TGCAGCGTTGACGCGGGAAACATTCAGTACTTC	11	NA	TRBV29-1	TRBJ2-4	NA
CASILRGTANEKLFF	TGTGCCAGCATCCTTAGGGGGACGGCTAATGAAAAACTGTTTTTT	15	NA	TRBV11-3	TRBJ1-4	NA
CASGGSTNYGYTF	TGTGCCAGCGGGGGGTCTACTAACTATGGCTACACCTTC	13	NA	TRBV2	TRBJ1-2	NA
CASQSSGWDIGNQPQHF	TGTGCCAGTCAATCGTCTGGGTGGGACATCGGCAATCAGCCCCAGCATTTT	17	NA	TRBV19	TRBJ1-5	NA
CASSQELAGGPRGPNEQFF	TGTGCCAGCAGCCAAGAACTAGCGGGGGGGCCCCGAGGCCCCAATGAGCAGTTCTTC	19	TRBD2	TRBV3-1/TRBV3-2	TRBJ2-1	NA
CASSLYTGGDYLEQYF	TGCGCCAGCAGCCTATATACAGGGGGGGATTACCTCGAGCAGTACTTC	16	NA	TRBV5-1	TRBJ2-7	NA
CSVLGQVDEQYF	TGCAGCGTTCTGGGACAAGTAGACGAGCAGTACTTC	12	NA	TRBV29-1	TRBJ2-7	NA
CASSTQGYEQYF	TGTGCCAGCAGCACACAGGGTTACGAGCAGTACTTC	12	NA	TRBV12-3/TRBV12-4	TRBJ2-7	NA
CASSLDGQVTYNEQFF	TGCGCCAGCAGCTTGGACGGACAGGTAACTTACAATGAGCAGTTCTTC	16	TRBD1	TRBV5-1	TRBJ2-1	NA
CASSLYSLTSGGWTDTQYF	TGTGCCAGCAGTTTATACTCTTTGACTAGCGGGGGTTGGACAGATACGCAGTATTTT	19	TRBD2	TRBV27	TRBJ2-3	once
CATYNEENRPGNEKLFF	TGTGCCACTTACAACGAGGAAAACAGACCGGGGAATGAAAAACTGTTTTTT	17	NA	TRBV7-9	TRBJ1-4	NA
CSASKATGDGEAFF	TGCAGTGCTAGTAAAGCTACAGGGGACGGTGAAGCTTTCTTT	14	TRBD1	TRBV20-1	TRBJ1-1	NA
CAIKRDSFTDTQYF	TGTGCCATCAAAAGGGACAGCTTCACAGATACGCAGTATTTT	14	TRBD1	TRBV10-3	TRBJ2-3	NA
CASSPETGYEQYF	TGTGCCAGCAGCCCCGAGACAGGTTACGAGCAGTACTTC	13	NA	TRBV13	TRBJ2-7	NA
CASSISGTRSNEQFF	TGTGCCAGTAGTATTTCCGGGACACGTTCCAATGAGCAGTTCTTC	15	NA	TRBV19	TRBJ2-1	NA
CASSLGPAYNEQFF	TGTGCCAGCAGCTTGGGCCCAGCCTACAATGAGCAGTTCTTC	14	NA	TRBV5-4	TRBJ2-1	NA